Below are 14 T cell receptor beta chains sequenced from a single sample in a study of Ad26.COV2.S vaccination and SARS-CoV-2 variants (dated by TCRdb to the early 2020s). Interpreted using the paper, the treatment or condition label stands for: roughly 18 received Ad26.COV2.S at low or high dose, single or two shots; 5 received placebo; per-sample allocation not given. Repertoires of vaccine and placebo recipients were sequenced from samples collected on day 63 after the first injection. Libraries were built with the immunoSEQ multiplex PCR assay. TCRdb carries this immuneACCESS record with in-frame sequences only. Its versions omit some clonotypes, under half of them owing to an unresolved V gene in the studies checked, with the rest unexplained. This sample has some 330,000 clones in its table, and roughly 90% of those were observed once. The ten top clones hold about 5% of the sample. This specimen consisted of peripheral blood, obtained in a trial of Ad26.COV2.S vaccine versus placebo. The receptor set was obtained from a person aged 18-60 years who received the Ad26.COV2.S COVID-19 vaccine or a placebo.

The rearrangement joins TRBV19 to TRBJ1-2, with D possibly being TRBD1 (5 bases). CDR3 length: 17 residues. CDR1 and CDR2 from the germline V gene are LNHDA and SQIVND (reference sequence). Trimming left V 3 bases short and J 0 bases short, with 17 bases between. CDR3 sequence: CASSIRQGPNTNYGYTF. DNA for the CDR3: TGTGCCAGTAGTATTAGGCAGGGCCCGAATACTAACTATGGCTACACCTTC.

The rearrangement joins TRBV10-1 to TRBJ1-1, with D possibly being TRBD1 (6 bases). CDR3 length equals 14 residues. Germline V gives CDR1 WNHNN, CDR2 SYGVQD (reference sequence). Trimming stripped 0 bases from V and 5 bases from J, with 10 bases between. The CDR3, as DNA: TGCGCCAGCAGTGAGTCTGCGAGGGGGACTGAAGCTTTCTTT. Its protein is CASSESARGTEAFF.

The rearrangement uses TRBV4-1 and TRBJ2-7; 11 bases agree with TRBD1. The CDR3 has 14 amino acids. J lost 2 bases, V lost 3 bases, and 0 bases had no gene match. CDR1 and CDR2 from the germline V gene are MGHRA and YSYEKL. CDR3 residues: CASSQDRGPYEQYF. The CDR3 nucleotides read TGCGCCAGCAGCCAGGACAGGGGGCCCTACGAGCAGTACTTC.

J is TRBJ1-2 and V is TRBV10-3, with 8 nucleotides matching TRBD1. Trimming cost V 11 bases and J 6 bases; bases outside gene matches: 14. CDR3 length: 14 amino acids. Germline loops: CDR1 ENHRY, CDR2 SYGVKD. CDR3 coding DNA: TGTGCCGTGACAGGGGAGGAACGGATTAATGGCTACACCTTC. This sequence encodes CAVTGEERINGYTF.

CDR3 loop: CASSPLSLVVKFF. CDR3 sequence (DNA): TGCGCCAGCAGCCCTCTCTCCCTAGTGGTAAAGTTCTTC. The chain joins TRBV4-1 to TRBJ2-1; the D is unclear. V lost 4 bases and J lost 14, with 18 bases in between. CDR1 MGHRA and CDR2 YSYEKL come from the germline V gene. This CDR3 has 13 amino acids.

The V gene is TRBV15, the J gene TRBJ2-1; D perhaps matches TRBD2 (6 bases). Per the germline V gene, CDR1 is LNHNV and CDR2 is YYDKDF (reference sequence). Trimming stripped 1 base from V and 5 bases from J, with 15 bases between. The CDR3 totals 16 residues. The CDR3 bases are TGTGCCACCAGCAGAGCTTTAGCGGTAGGAAACAATGAGCAGTTCTTC. Translating gives CATSRALAVGNNEQFF.

The chain couples TRBV19 to TRBJ1-3, with D possibly being TRBD1 (6 bases). The CDR3 has 14 amino acids. The V end was cut by 6 bases, the J end by 0 bases, with 9 bases between. Germline CDR1 and CDR2: LNHDA and SQIVND (reference sequence). The CDR3 reads CASRGARSGNTIYF. For the CDR3, the DNA is TGTGCCAGTAGGGGGGCCCGCTCTGGAAACACCATATATTTT.

The chain joins TRBV15 to TRBJ2-3, with D perhaps TRBD1 (6 bases). CDR3 length equals 16 residues. Germline-derived CDR1 and CDR2 are LNHNV and YYDKDF (reference sequence). The ends were cut back, 4 bases at V and 2 bases at J, with 16 bases in the middle. The DNA for the CDR3 is TGTGCCACCAGCAAAGGACAGCAGAGTATCACAGATACGCAGTATTTT. Residues: CATSKGQQSITDTQYF.

The CDR3 is CATSREDGGWGAYTEAFF. In DNA form, the CDR3 reads TGTGCCACCAGCAGAGAGGATGGAGGTTGGGGGGCCTACACTGAAGCTTTCTTT. This rearrangement joins TRBV15 to TRBJ1-1, with D tentatively TRBD1 (6 bases). Deletions cut 0 bases from V and 3 bases from J, with 20 bases between. CDR1 is LNHNV, CDR2 YYDKDF, per germline (reference sequence). This CDR3 region has 18 residues.

The CDR3, as DNA: TGTGCCAGCAGTTACGGCGCCAGGGCGAACACTGAAGCTTTCTTT. Protein sequence: CASSYGARANTEAFF. The chain recombines TRBV6-5 with TRBJ1-1; a possible D gene is TRBD1 (5 bases). Germline V CDR1 and CDR2: MNHEY, SVGAGI. The CDR3 is made up of 15 amino acids. Trimming took off 2 bases at V and 1 base at J, with 11 bases between the two ends.

The V call is TRBV20-1, the J call TRBJ2-5; 7 nucleotides line up with TRBD2. The J segment lost 3 bases and the V segment lost 3 bases, leaving 4 bases of the junction unmatched. CDR1 is DFQATT and CDR2 is SNEGSKA in the germline V gene (reference sequence). This CDR3 spans 13 amino acids. The CDR3 region has the DNA TGCAGTGCTAGTCTGAGCGGGAAAGAGACCCAGTACTTC. Translated: CSASLSGKETQYF.

This clone was found once. This chain uses TRBV7-9 with TRBJ1-1; D unclear. Trimming left V 4 bases short and J 0 bases short, with 9 bases between. The CDR3 has 14 amino acids. Germline CDR1 reads SEHNR; CDR2 reads FQNEAQ (reference sequence). CDR3: CASSSPGMNTEAFF. In DNA, the CDR3 is TGTGCCAGCAGCTCGCCGGGCATGAACACTGAAGCTTTCTTT.

V usage is TRBV29-1 and J usage is TRBJ2-5; 11 nucleotides agree with TRBD2. The CDR3 spans 13 residues. J was trimmed by 5 bases and V by 7 bases; bases with no gene match: 6. Looked up from germline, CDR1 is SQVTM and CDR2 is ANQGSEA. The CDR3 here is CSAMTSGVETQYF. The CDR3 nucleotides are TGCAGCGCCATGACTAGCGGGGTGGAGACCCAGTACTTC.

The rearrangement links TRBV5-4 to TRBJ2-3, with D perhaps given as TRBD1 or TRBD2 (5 bases each). The CDR3 is 15 residues long. The V end lost 4 bases, the J end lost 1 base, and 13 bases lay between the germline ends. Germline V lookup: CDR1 SGHNT, CDR2 YYREEE (reference sequence). CDR3 DNA sequence: TGTGCCAGCAGCCCTATGGGGGAAGGCACAGATACGCAGTATTTT. Translating it yields CASSPMGEGTDTQYF.